This TCR beta chain came from a study of blood T cell repertoires in COVID-19. For the study at large: PBMCs, B-cell-depleted T cells, or T cells provided the cDNA or gDNA that made up the material.

This clone was counted a single time. The V segment lost 5 bases and the J segment 11 bases; nucleotides outside the gene matches: 9. Per germline, CDR1 LNHNV and CDR2 YYDKDF (reference sequence). The CDR3 is 15 residues long. Using immunoSEQ multiplex PCR, the repertoire was profiled, and TCRdb retains in-frame clones only, with some absent. The repertoire includes 150,000 to 160,000 clones, about 90% of them detected once, and approximately 0.59% sits in the top ten. This receptor was taken from a man aged 50-59 years with acute or convalescent COVID-19. The chain employs TRBV15 and TRBJ2-3, with 14 bases fitting TRBD2. Sequenced material: peripheral blood. The CDR3 nucleotides read TGTGCCACCAGCCTCGGACTAGCGGGGGGCTCCGGGCAGTATTTT. Translating gives CATSLGLAGGSGQYF.